Each of the 29 T cell receptor beta chains below was sequenced from the same sample in a study of CD8 T cells in Susac syndrome. An input of roughly 0.45 to 1 ug of RNA was subjected to reverse transcription using random hexamers. TCRdb reanalysed the immunoSEQ multiplex PCR reads using MiXCR and keeps one entry per CDR3 protein. Of about 300,000 distinct CDR3 sequences listed, roughly nine tenths were seen once; the top ten hold around 0.07%. The sequencing input was CD4+ T cells from PBMCs. These receptors came from a human donor with multiple sclerosis.

The chain links TRBV5-1 to TRBJ2-1, with 7 bases matching TRBD2. This CDR3 contains 16 residues. The V gene's germline CDR1 is SGHRS and CDR2 YFSETQ. J was trimmed by 6 bases and V by 0 bases; bases with no gene match: 9. The CDR3 DNA follows: TGCGCCAGCAGCTTGGGCCCAGCGGGAAGGGGCAATGAGCAGTTCTTC. Its protein product is CASSLGPAGRGNEQFF.

This clonotype was observed a single time. The chain has TRBV6-5 and TRBJ1-5; D is undetermined. The length of the CDR3 is 13 residues. Germline V gives CDR1 MNHEY, CDR2 SVGAGI. V lost 4 bases, J lost 11 bases, and 15 bases lay in between. CDR3 sequence: CASSSTSWSAQHF. The CDR3, as DNA: TGTGCCAGCAGTTCTACGAGCTGGTCAGCCCAGCATTTT.

The chain couples TRBV5-1 to TRBJ1-2; 8 positions agree with TRBD1. Germline CDR1 is SGHRS and CDR2 is YFSETQ. V gave up 0 bases and J gave up 7 bases; unmatched junction bases: 5. CDR3 size: 14 residues. The CDR3 reads CASSLAGTGSGYTF. The CDR3 DNA sequence: TGCGCCAGCAGCTTGGCCGGGACAGGCAGTGGCTACACCTTC.

The J gene is TRBJ2-7, the V gene TRBV5-1; TRBD2 agrees at 7 bases. Germline lookup yields CDR1 SGHRS and CDR2 YFSETQ. CDR3 length: 15 amino acids. After removal of 4 bases from V and 4 bases from J, the junction contained 11 bases not matched to a gene. CDR3 amino acids: CASSPQRGLGYEQYF. As DNA, the CDR3 is TGCGCCAGCAGCCCCCAAAGAGGACTAGGGTACGAGCAGTACTTC. Combining the CDR3 with reference TRBV5-1 and TRBJ2-7 gives the whole variable domain KAGVTQTPRYLIKTRGQQVTLSCSPISGHRSVSWYQQTPGQGLQFLFEYFSETQRNKGNFPGRFSGRQFSNSRSEMNVSTLELGDSALYLCASSPQRGLGYEQYFGPGTRLTVT.

This chain connects TRBV18 to TRBJ1-2, with D perhaps matching TRBD1 (6 bases). The V end was cut by 1 base, the J end by 6 bases, with 12 bases between. Germline loops: CDR1 KGHSH, CDR2 LQKENI. The CDR3 loop spans 14 amino acids. The CDR3 here is CASSPRTGTDGYTF. The CDR3 DNA follows: TGTGCCAGCTCACCACGAACAGGGACGGATGGCTACACCTTC.

This chain connects TRBV7-3 to TRBJ2-6; D may be TRBD1 (5 bases). Germline CDR1 reads SGHTA; CDR2 reads FQGTGA. CDR3 length: 17 residues. V was shortened by 2 bases and J by 0 bases, with 11 bases between the two germline ends. The DNA of the CDR3 is TGTGCCAGCAGCTTAGACCCACAGGTCTCTGGGGCCAACGTCCTGACTTTC. Protein sequence: CASSLDPQVSGANVLTF.

J is TRBJ2-5 and V is TRBV6-5; D unresolved. The CDR3 is 14 amino acids. V was shortened by 7 bases and J by 7 bases, with 19 bases between the two germline ends. Germline V lookup: CDR1 MNHEY, CDR2 SVGAGI. The CDR3 DNA is TGTGCCAGCACCCTATTCCTAACCCATGGGACCCAGTACTTC. It is translated as CASTLFLTHGTQYF.

The V gene is TRBV2, the J gene TRBJ2-1, with 10 bases that match TRBD2. CDR3 length equals 17 residues. In germline, CDR1 is SNHLY, CDR2 FYNNEI. Trimming removed 0 bases from V and 1 base from J; junction bases left unmatched: 3. The DNA for the CDR3 is TGTGCCAGCAGTGAAGCTCTTAGCGGGGGGTCCTACAATGAGCAGTTCTTC. This translates into CASSEALSGGSYNEQFF. Full variable domain (outside the CDR3, taken from reference TRBV2 and TRBJ2-1): EPEVTQTPSHQVTQMGQEVILRCVPISNHLYFYWYRQILGQKVEFLVSFYNNEISEKSEIFDDQFSVERPDGSNFTLKIRSTKLEDSAMYFCASSEALSGGSYNEQFFGPGTRLTVL.

The chain has TRBV18 and TRBJ1-4; D remains unclear. The CDR3 totals 14 residues. V lost 3 bases to trimming and J lost 5 bases, with 10 bases between them. In germline, CDR1 is KGHSH, CDR2 LQKENI. DNA of the CDR3: TGTGCCAGCTCACCCCTGGACGGGAATGAAAAACTGTTTTTT. It codes for CASSPLDGNEKLFF.

This rearrangement joins TRBV29-1 to TRBJ2-1; D ambiguous. The germline V and J ends were trimmed by 7 bases and 6 bases, with 13 bases remaining between them. Germline CDR1 and CDR2: SQVTM and ANQGSEA. The CDR3 contains 12 residues. CDR3 protein: CSASQDGNEQFF. The CDR3 DNA reads TGCAGCGCCTCTCAGGATGGCAATGAGCAGTTCTTC.

The rearrangement links TRBV3-1 to TRBJ2-5; no clear D gene. The CDR3 spans 12 residues. V lost 6 bases, J lost 5 bases, and 10 bases lay in between. The germline CDR1 and CDR2 sequences are LGHDT and YNNKEL (reference sequence). This chain's CDR3 is CASSYPIETQYF. Written as DNA, the CDR3 is TGTGCCAGCAGTTATCCTATTGAGACCCAGTACTTC.

This chain joins TRBV12-3 or TRBV12-4 and TRBJ1-1; perhaps TRBD1 as D (5 bases). Trimming cost V 5 bases and J 0 bases, with 10 bases left between them. CDR3 length: 14 amino acids. This CDR3 reads CASSQGLVNTEAFF. The CDR3 nucleotides read TGTGCCAGCAGTCAGGGACTTGTGAACACTGAAGCTTTCTTT.

The chain uses TRBV20-1 and TRBJ2-5, with D perhaps matching TRBD2 (6 bases). Trimming removed 3 bases at V and 2 bases at J, with 10 bases between. Germline V lookup: CDR1 DFQATT, CDR2 SNEGSKA (reference sequence). This CDR3 spans 13 amino acids. The DNA for the CDR3 is TGCAGTGCTAGTCGGGACTTACAAGAGACCCAGTACTTC. It is translated as CSASRDLQETQYF.

The CDR3 DNA reads TGTGCCAGCAGCCGTCCCACCGGGACACAAAAACTTGAAGCTTTCTTT. Protein sequence: CASSRPTGTQKLEAFF. The rearrangement uses TRBV6-1 and TRBJ1-1; a possible D gene is TRBD1 (6 bases). This CDR3 comprises 16 residues. Trimming took off 6 bases at V and 7 bases at J, with 24 bases between the two ends. CDR1 is MNHNS, CDR2 SASEGT, per germline.

This sequence joins TRBV5-4 and TRBJ1-1, with D maybe TRBD1 (6 bases). CDR1 and CDR2 (germline): SGHNT, YYREEE (reference sequence). V was trimmed by 5 bases and J by 1 base, leaving 18 bases between them. The CDR3 spans 16 residues. Written as DNA, the CDR3 is TGTGCCAGCAGACCCCAGGGGACTTTAGCGAACACTGAAGCTTTCTTT. Translating it yields CASRPQGTLANTEAFF.

CDR3 bases: TGTGCCACCCTCCGGGCAGGGAATATGAACACTGAAGCTTTCTTT. It encodes CATLRAGNMNTEAFF. This chain connects TRBV27 to TRBJ1-1; D is possibly TRBD1 (5 bases). The CDR3 has 15 residues. Germline CDR1 is MNHEY and CDR2 is SMNVEV (reference sequence). V dropped 10 bases and J dropped 0 bases, with 18 bases sitting between them.

This chain uses TRBV20-1 with TRBJ2-7, with 9 positions matching TRBD2. With V trimmed by 5 bases and J by 2 bases, 13 bases remained unmatched. Germline V gives CDR1 DFQATT, CDR2 SNEGSKA (reference sequence). CDR3 size: 16 residues. The CDR3 coding sequence is TGCAGTGCTGCCCCTCTTAAACAGCGGGGGGCCTACGAGCAGTACTTC. Its protein is CSAAPLKQRGAYEQYF.

This chain joins TRBV19 and TRBJ1-1; the match to TRBD1 covers 8 bases. J lost 3 bases, V lost 6 bases, and 18 bases had no gene match. The CDR3 has 18 residues. Germline V gene sequence: CDR1 LNHDA, CDR2 SQIVND (reference sequence). The CDR3 bases are TGTGCCAGTAGGATCCGGACAGGGAACGATATTCCGGACACTGAAGCTTTCTTT. Its protein product is CASRIRTGNDIPDTEAFF.

The chain has TRBV6-2 or TRBV6-3 and TRBJ2-7; 8 bases are a match to TRBD1. The germline V gene has CDR1 MNHEY and CDR2 SVGEGT. V trimming: 4 bases; J trimming: 5 bases; junction bases outside the gene matches: 10. This CDR3 contains 15 residues. CDR3 sequence: CASSSRGLDGDEQYF. The DNA of the CDR3 is TGTGCCAGCAGTTCCAGGGGGCTTGATGGCGACGAGCAGTACTTC.

This clonotype was found once. V usage is TRBV7-9 and J usage is TRBJ2-7, with TRBD2 matching 11 bases. V gave up 1 base and J gave up 3 bases; unmatched junction bases: 5. Germline assignment: CDR1 SEHNR and CDR2 FQNEAQ (reference sequence). The CDR3 extends over 16 amino acids. The CDR3 bases are TGTGCCAGCAGCTTAGGGGGACTAGCGGAGGACTACGAGCAGTACTTC. It codes for CASSLGGLAEDYEQYF.

The gene calls are TRBV19 and TRBJ2-2; TRBD2 might be the D (5 bases). This CDR3 is 15 amino acids long. CDR1 LNHDA and CDR2 SQIVND come from the germline V gene (reference sequence). V lost 5 bases, J lost 3 bases, and 13 bases lay in between. The CDR3: CASSVGGGDTGELFF. The CDR3 DNA follows: TGTGCCAGTAGTGTTGGAGGTGGGGACACCGGGGAGCTGTTTTTT.

The CDR3 loop reads CASSQDQGLTDTQYF. CDR3 sequence (DNA): TGTGCCAGCAGCCAAGACCAGGGACTCACAGATACGCAGTATTTT. The chain is built from TRBV3-1 and TRBJ2-3; D perhaps matches TRBD2 (6 bases). In germline, CDR1 is LGHDT, CDR2 YNNKEL (reference sequence). V dropped 0 bases and J dropped 2 bases, with 9 bases sitting between them. The CDR3 has 15 amino acids.

This clonotype was picked up a small number of times. Written as DNA, the CDR3 is TGTGCCAGCAGTGCACAGGGGAGGGGGACCTACGAGCAGTACTTC. This translates into CASSAQGRGTYEQYF. The chain is built from TRBV2 and TRBJ2-7; D possibly matches TRBD1 or TRBD2 (7 bases each). CDR3 length: 15 amino acids. Trimming pared 4 bases from V and 2 bases from J, leaving 15 bases between. Looked up from germline, CDR1 is SNHLY and CDR2 is FYNNEI.

The chain is built from TRBV20-1 and TRBJ1-2; 9 nucleotides line up with TRBD1. CDR3 length: 15 amino acids. Trimming at V came to 2 bases and at J to 6 bases, leaving 10 bases not matched to a gene. CDR1 and CDR2 from the germline V gene are DFQATT and SNEGSKA (reference sequence). CDR3 amino acids: CSARSPGTGNHGYTF. The CDR3 DNA reads as TGCAGTGCTAGATCTCCCGGGACAGGGAACCATGGCTACACCTTC.

The rearrangement links TRBV27 to TRBJ1-6; D gene uncertain. Germline CDR1 is MNHEY and CDR2 is SMNVEV (reference sequence). V lost 5 bases and J lost 0, with 14 bases in between. The CDR3 has 17 residues. In nucleotides, the CDR3 is TGTGCCAGCAGTCCCTGGACGGGAAGCTCCTATAATTCACCCCTCCACTTT. Translation: CASSPWTGSSYNSPLHF.

This clonotype was recorded once. The chain couples TRBV28 to TRBJ2-1; the D gene is possibly TRBD2 (6 bases). Germline V gene data show CDR1 as MDHEN and CDR2 as SYDVKM. The V end lost 6 bases, the J end lost 0 bases, and 18 bases lay between the germline ends. This CDR3 is built from 17 residues. Here the CDR3 DNA reads TGTGCCAGCAGGCCCACAACCGGGAGCCGCTCCTACAATGAGCAGTTCTTC. It specifies CASRPTTGSRSYNEQFF. Full variable domain (outside the CDR3, taken from reference TRBV28 and TRBJ2-1): DVKVTQSSRYLVKRTGEKVFLECVQDMDHENMFWYRQDPGLGLRLIYFSYDVKMKEKGDIPEGYSVSREKKERFSLILESASTNQTSMYLCASRPTTGSRSYNEQFFGPGTRLTVL.

In DNA form, the CDR3 reads TGTGCCTGGAGCTTCGGCGGGGTGGATACGCAGTATTTT. Its protein product is CAWSFGGVDTQYF. The chain joins TRBV30 to TRBJ2-3, with D possibly being TRBD2 (6 bases). Germline V gene data show CDR1 as GTSNPN and CDR2 as SVGIG (reference sequence). There are 13 residues in the CDR3. Between the trimmed V and J ends, which lost 3 bases and 6 bases, there was a span of 13 bases.

The chain employs TRBV5-1 and TRBJ2-5; D is tentatively TRBD1 or TRBD2 (5 bases each). Germline CDR1 and CDR2: SGHRS and YFSETQ. V was pared by 4 bases and J by 2 bases, with 12 bases between. This CDR3 region has 14 residues. CDR3 loop: CASSRGVTQETQYF. CDR3 coding DNA: TGCGCCAGCAGCCGAGGGGTAACTCAAGAGACCCAGTACTTC.

The chain joins TRBV30 to TRBJ1-3; D remains unclear. The length of the CDR3 is 15 residues. Germline lookup yields CDR1 GTSNPN and CDR2 SVGIG (reference sequence). Trimming shortened V by 0 bases and J by 7 bases, and 16 bases separated the two germline ends. The CDR3 loop is CAWSVRRASSNTIYF. CDR3 DNA sequence: TGTGCCTGGAGTGTACGAAGGGCATCGAGCAACACCATATATTTT. Based on the CDR3 plus reference TRBV30 and TRBJ1-3, the full variable domain is SQTIHQWPATLVQPVGSPLSLECTVEGTSNPNLYWYRQAAGRGLQLLFYSVGIGQISSEVPQNLSASRPQDRQFILSSKKLLLSDSGFYLCAWSVRRASSNTIYFGEGSWLTVV.